One and the same sample provided the 4 T cell receptor beta chains below, sequenced in a study of blood T cell repertoires in COVID-19 (dated by TCRdb to about 2020). Library prep was done by the immunoSEQ multiplex PCR assay. TCRdb retrieved this table from immuneACCESS and kept in-frame rearrangements only. Not all clones are present; in checked studies, unresolved V genes account for under half, and no reason is known for the remainder. This sample comprises around 280,000 clones, roughly 90% of them detected only once. The ten largest clones capture roughly 1.5% of the sample. Sample: PBMCs or T cells enriched from blood (not recorded which). The source is a woman between 18 and 29 years old with acute COVID-19.

The rearrangement joins TRBV15 to TRBJ1-2; TRBD1 might be the D (6 bases). The CDR3 has 14 amino acids. V was clipped by 1 base and J by 5 bases, with 11 bases between them. Looked up from germline, CDR1 is LNHNV and CDR2 is YYDKDF (reference sequence). In nucleotides, the CDR3 is TGTGCCACCAGCAGAGCTCAGGGGCCGTATGGCTACACCTTC. Protein: CATSRAQGPYGYTF.

The V and J genes are TRBV7-8 and TRBJ2-1; a possible D gene is TRBD1 (6 bases). CDR3 length equals 19 residues. The ends were cut back, 1 base at V and 4 bases at J, with 23 bases in the middle. CDR1 is SGHVS, CDR2 FQNEAQ, per germline. The CDR3 nucleotides are TGTGCCAGCAGCTTAGAGCCCCGGCCCCTGGCAGGGGTTTACAATGAGCAGTTCTTC. Encoded protein: CASSLEPRPLAGVYNEQFF.

The V gene is TRBV27, the J gene TRBJ1-1; D gene ambiguous. V was clipped by 4 bases and J by 6 bases, with 12 bases between them. Germline CDR1 and CDR2: MNHEY and SMNVEV (reference sequence). The CDR3 runs to 13 residues. The CDR3: CASSSLGSPEAFF. The CDR3 DNA reads as TGTGCCAGCAGTTCTCTGGGGAGCCCTGAAGCTTTCTTT.

This chain joins TRBV11-2 and TRBJ2-7, with 10 nucleotides matching TRBD2. The CDR3 is 18 residues long. CDR1 is SGHAT, CDR2 FQNNGV, per germline. Unmatched junction bases numbered 13, after V lost 1 base and J lost 4 bases. The CDR3 sequence is CASSLGAGGPGRWYEQYF. CDR3 nucleotides: TGTGCCAGCAGCTTAGGAGCGGGAGGGCCTGGTCGGTGGTACGAGCAGTACTTC.